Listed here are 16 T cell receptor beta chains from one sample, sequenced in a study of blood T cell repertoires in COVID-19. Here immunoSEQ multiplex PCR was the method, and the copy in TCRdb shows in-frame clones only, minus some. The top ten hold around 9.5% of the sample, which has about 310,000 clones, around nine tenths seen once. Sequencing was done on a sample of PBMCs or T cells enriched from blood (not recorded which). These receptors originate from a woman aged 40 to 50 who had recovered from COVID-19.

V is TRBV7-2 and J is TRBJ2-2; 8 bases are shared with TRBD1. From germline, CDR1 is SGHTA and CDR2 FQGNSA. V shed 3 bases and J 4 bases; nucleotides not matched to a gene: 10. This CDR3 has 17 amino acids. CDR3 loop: CASSFGRQGWSTGELFF. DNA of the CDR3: TGTGCCAGCAGCTTCGGCCGACAGGGGTGGAGCACCGGGGAGCTGTTTTTT. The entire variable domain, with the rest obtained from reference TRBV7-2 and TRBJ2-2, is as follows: GAGVSQSPSNKVTEKGKDVELRCDPISGHTALYWYRQSLGQGLEFLIYFQGNSAPDKSGLPSDRFSAERTGGSVSTLTIQRTQQEDSAVYLCASSFGRQGWSTGELFFGEGSRLTVL.

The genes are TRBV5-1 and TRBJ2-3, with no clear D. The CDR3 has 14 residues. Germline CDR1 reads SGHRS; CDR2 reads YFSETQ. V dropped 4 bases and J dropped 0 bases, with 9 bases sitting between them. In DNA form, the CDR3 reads TGCGCCAGCAGCCTACAGACGAGCACAGATACGCAGTATTTT. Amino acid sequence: CASSLQTSTDTQYF.

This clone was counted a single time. For the CDR3, the DNA is TGTGCCTCAGGGCGGGGGACCCAGTACTTC. As protein: CASGRGTQYF. This chain uses TRBV27 with TRBJ2-5; the D gene is possibly TRBD2 (6 bases). V was trimmed by 11 bases and J by 7 bases, leaving 11 bases between them. From germline, CDR1 is MNHEY and CDR2 SMNVEV (reference sequence). The CDR3 extends over 10 amino acids.

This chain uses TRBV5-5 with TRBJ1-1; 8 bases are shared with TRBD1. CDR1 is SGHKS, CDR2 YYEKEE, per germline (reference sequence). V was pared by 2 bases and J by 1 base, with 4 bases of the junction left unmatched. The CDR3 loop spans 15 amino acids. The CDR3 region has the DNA TGTGCCAGCAGCTTCGGGGACAGGAAGAACACTGAAGCTTTCTTT. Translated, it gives CASSFGDRKNTEAFF.

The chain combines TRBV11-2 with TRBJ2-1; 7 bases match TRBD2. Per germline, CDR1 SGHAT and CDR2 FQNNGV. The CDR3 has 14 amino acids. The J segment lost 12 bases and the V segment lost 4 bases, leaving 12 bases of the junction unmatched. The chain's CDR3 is CASSSPGRERGQFF. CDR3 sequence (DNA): TGTGCCAGCAGCTCCCCGGGGCGGGAGCGTGGGCAGTTCTTC.

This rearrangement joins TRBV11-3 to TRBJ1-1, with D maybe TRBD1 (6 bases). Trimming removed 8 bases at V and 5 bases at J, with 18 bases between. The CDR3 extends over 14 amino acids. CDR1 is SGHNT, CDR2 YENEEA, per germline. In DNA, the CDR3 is TGTGCCAGCGGTCAGGGAGGGGGTCGGACTGAAGCTTTCTTT. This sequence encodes CASGQGGGRTEAFF.

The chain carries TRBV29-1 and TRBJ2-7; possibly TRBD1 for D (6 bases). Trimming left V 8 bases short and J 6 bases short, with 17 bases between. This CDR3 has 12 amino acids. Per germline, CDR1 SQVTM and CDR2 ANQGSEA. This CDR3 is CSTVQGVGEQYF. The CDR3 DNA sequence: TGCAGCACTGTACAGGGAGTCGGCGAGCAGTACTTC.

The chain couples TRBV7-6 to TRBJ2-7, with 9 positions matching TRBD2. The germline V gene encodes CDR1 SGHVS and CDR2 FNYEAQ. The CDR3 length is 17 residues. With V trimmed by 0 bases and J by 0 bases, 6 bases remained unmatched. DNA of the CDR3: TGTGCCAGCAGCTTAGCGACTAGCGGAGCGTTCTCCTACGAGCAGTACTTC. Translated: CASSLATSGAFSYEQYF. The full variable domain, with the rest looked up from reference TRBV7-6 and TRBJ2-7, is GAGVSQSPRYKVTKRGQDVALRCDPISGHVSLYWYRQALGQGPEFLTYFNYEAQQDKSGLPNDRFSAERPEGSISTLTIQRTEQRDSAMYRCASSLATSGAFSYEQYFGPGTRLTVT.

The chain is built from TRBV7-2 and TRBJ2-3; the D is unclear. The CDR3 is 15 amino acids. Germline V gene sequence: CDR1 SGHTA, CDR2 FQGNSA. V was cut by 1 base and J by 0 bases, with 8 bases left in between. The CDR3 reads CASSLVTLSTDTQYF. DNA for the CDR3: TGTGCCAGCAGCTTAGTGACACTCAGCACAGATACGCAGTATTTT. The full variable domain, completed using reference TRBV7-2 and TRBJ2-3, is GAGVSQSPSNKVTEKGKDVELRCDPISGHTALYWYRQSLGQGLEFLIYFQGNSAPDKSGLPSDRFSAERTGGSVSTLTIQRTQQEDSAVYLCASSLVTLSTDTQYFGPGTRLTVL.

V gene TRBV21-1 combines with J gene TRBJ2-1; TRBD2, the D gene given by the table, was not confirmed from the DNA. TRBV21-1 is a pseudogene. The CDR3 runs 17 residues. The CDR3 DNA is TGTGCCAGCAGCAAACGACGATGGACTAGCGGTTACAATGAGCAGTTCTTC. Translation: CASSKRRWTSGYNEQFF.

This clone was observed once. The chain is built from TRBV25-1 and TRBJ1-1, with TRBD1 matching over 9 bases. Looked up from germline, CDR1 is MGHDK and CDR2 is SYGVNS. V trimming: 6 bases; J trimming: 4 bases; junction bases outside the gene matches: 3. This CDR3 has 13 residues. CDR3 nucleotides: TGTGCCAGCAGCCCGGACAGGGGCACTGAAGCTTTCTTT. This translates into CASSPDRGTEAFF.

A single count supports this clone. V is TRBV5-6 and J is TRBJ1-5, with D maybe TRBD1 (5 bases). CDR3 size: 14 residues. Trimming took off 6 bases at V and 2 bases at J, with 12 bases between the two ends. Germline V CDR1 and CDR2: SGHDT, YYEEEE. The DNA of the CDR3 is TGTGCCAGCACCGGGTGGGGGGGCAATCAGCCCCAGCATTTT. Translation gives CASTGWGGNQPQHF. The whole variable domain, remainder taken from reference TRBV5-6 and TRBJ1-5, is DAGVTQSPTHLIKTRGQQVTLRCSPKSGHDTVSWYQQALGQGPQFIFQYYEEEERQRGNFPDRFSGHQFPNYSSELNVNALLLGDSALYLCASTGWGGNQPQHFGDGTRLSIL.

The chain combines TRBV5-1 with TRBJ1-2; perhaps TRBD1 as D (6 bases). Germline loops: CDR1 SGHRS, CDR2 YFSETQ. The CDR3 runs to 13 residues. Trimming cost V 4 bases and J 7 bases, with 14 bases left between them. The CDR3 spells CASSDTGPVGYTF. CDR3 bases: TGCGCCAGCAGCGATACAGGGCCCGTTGGCTACACCTTC.

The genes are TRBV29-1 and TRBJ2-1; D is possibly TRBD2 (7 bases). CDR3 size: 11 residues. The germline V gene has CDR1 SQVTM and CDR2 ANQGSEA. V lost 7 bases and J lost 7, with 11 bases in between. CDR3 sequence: CSGGGGNEQFF. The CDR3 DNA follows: TGCAGCGGAGGGGGGGGGAATGAGCAGTTCTTC.

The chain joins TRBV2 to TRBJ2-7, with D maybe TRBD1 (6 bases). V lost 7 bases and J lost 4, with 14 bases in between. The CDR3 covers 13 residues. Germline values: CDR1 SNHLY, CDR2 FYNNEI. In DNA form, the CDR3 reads TGTGCCAGCACGGGACACGGACATTACGAGCAGTACTTC. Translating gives CASTGHGHYEQYF. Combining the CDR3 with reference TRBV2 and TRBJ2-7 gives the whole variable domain EPEVTQTPSHQVTQMGQEVILRCVPISNHLYFYWYRQILGQKVEFLVSFYNNEISEKSEIFDDQFSVERPDGSNFTLKIRSTKLEDSAMYFCASTGHGHYEQYFGPGTRLTVT.

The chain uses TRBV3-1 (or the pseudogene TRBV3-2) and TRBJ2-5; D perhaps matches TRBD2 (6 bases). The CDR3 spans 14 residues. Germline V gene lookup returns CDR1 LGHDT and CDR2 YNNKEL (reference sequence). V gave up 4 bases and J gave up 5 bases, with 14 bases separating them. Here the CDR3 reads CASSPGSPGETQYF. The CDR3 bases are TGTGCCAGCAGCCCCGGGAGCCCTGGGGAGACCCAGTACTTC.